This TCR beta chain came from a study of response to subunit inactivated influenza vaccine. Overall study findings and caveats: Few new T cells, the authors suggested, are recruited by each seasonal influenza vaccination.

A few counts support this clonotype. What it binds is not known. Using its own MiXCR run on the RT-PCR reads, TCRdb lists one record per CDR3 protein. The sample shows about 780,000 distinct CDR3 sequences, less than 20% of them seen only once. Trimming left V 5 bases short and J 3 bases short, with 17 bases between. The CDR3 runs to 15 residues. From germline, CDR1 is SGHRS and CDR2 YFSETQ. This specimen was PBMCs from blood, taken roughly 5 days after vaccination. This TCR derives from a man between 50 and 59 years old who received an inactivated influenza vaccine. V is TRBV5-1 and J is TRBJ1-2; D possibly corresponds to TRBD1 (5 bases). In DNA form, the CDR3 reads TGCGCCAGCAGAAGGCATCAGGGCACACACTATGGCTACACCTTC. As protein: CASRRHQGTHYGYTF.